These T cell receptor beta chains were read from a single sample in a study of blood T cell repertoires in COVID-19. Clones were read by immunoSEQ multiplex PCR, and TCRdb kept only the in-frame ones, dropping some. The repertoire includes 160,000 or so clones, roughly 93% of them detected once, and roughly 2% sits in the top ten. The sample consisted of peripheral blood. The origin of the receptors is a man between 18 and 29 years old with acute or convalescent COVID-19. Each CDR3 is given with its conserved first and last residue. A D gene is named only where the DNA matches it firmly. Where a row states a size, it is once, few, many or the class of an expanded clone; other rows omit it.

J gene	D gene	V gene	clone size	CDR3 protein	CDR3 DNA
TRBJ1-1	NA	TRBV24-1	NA	CATSDLAGTEAFF	TGTGCCACCAGTGATTTGGCGGGAACTGAAGCTTTCTTT
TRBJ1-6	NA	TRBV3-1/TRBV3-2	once	CASSQRFQGDYYNSPLHF	TGTGCCAGCAGCCAAAGGTTCCAAGGAGATTACTATAATTCACCCCTCCACTTT
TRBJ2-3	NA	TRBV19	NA	CASSIAGFSTDTQYF	TGTGCCAGTAGTATAGCAGGGTTTAGCACAGATACGCAGTATTTT
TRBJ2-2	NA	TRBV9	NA	CASSGGSAGELFF	TGTGCCAGCTCCGGAGGATCGGCCGGGGAGCTGTTTTTT
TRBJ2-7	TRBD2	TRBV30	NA	CAWSVGGKAYEQYF	TGTGCCTGGAGTGTGGGGGGGAAGGCCTACGAGCAGTACTTC
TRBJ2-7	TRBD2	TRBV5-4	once	CASSPTSGGDSYEQYF	TGTGCCAGCAGCCCTACTAGCGGGGGGGACTCCTACGAGCAGTACTTC
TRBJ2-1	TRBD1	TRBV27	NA	CASISLGDRVNEQFF	TGTGCCAGCATATCCCTTGGGGACAGGGTCAATGAGCAGTTCTTC
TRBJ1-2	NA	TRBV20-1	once	CSASDRLFGYTF	TGCAGTGCTAGTGACAGGTTGTTCGGCTACACCTTC
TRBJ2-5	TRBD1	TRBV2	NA	CASSEPTGGTAIQETQYF	TGTGCCAGCAGTGAGCCGACAGGGGGGACGGCCATCCAAGAGACCCAGTACTTC
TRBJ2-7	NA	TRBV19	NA	CASSVDTGIRYEQYF	TGTGCCAGTAGTGTTGATACAGGGATTAGATACGAGCAGTACTTC
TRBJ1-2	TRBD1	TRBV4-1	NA	CASSQDGTEYGYTF	TGCGCCAGCAGCCAAGATGGGACAGAGTATGGCTACACCTTC
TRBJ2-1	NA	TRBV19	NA	CASSIAAGTRSYNEQFF	TGTGCCAGTAGTATAGCAGCCGGGACTCGCTCCTACAATGAGCAGTTCTTC
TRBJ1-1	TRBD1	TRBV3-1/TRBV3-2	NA	CASTTGTGGGNTEAFF	TGTGCCAGCACCACTGGGACAGGGGGGGGAAACACTGAAGCTTTCTTT
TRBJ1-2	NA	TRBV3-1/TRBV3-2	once	CASSQAGLGPGNGYTF	TGTGCCAGCAGCCAAGCCGGACTAGGGCCAGGAAATGGCTACACCTTC
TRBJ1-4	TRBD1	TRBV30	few	CAWSVQGALPEKLFF	TGTGCCTGGAGTGTACAGGGGGCTTTACCTGAAAAACTGTTTTTT
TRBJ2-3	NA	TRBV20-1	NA	CSARSADTQYF	TGCAGTGCTAGGTCGGCAGATACGCAGTATTTT
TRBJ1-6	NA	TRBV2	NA	CASSEAQRQGYSPLHF	TGTGCCAGCAGTGAAGCGCAGAGGCAGGGGTATTCACCCCTCCACTTT
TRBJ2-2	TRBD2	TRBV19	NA	CASSPLAGGRGELFF	TGTGCCAGTAGTCCACTAGCGGGGGGGCGAGGGGAGCTGTTTTTT
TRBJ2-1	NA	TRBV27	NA	CASSTGISYNEQFF	TGTGCCAGCAGCACAGGGATCTCCTACAATGAGCAGTTCTTC
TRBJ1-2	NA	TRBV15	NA	CATSRPEARGSYGYTF	TGTGCCACCAGCAGACCCGAAGCCCGGGGATCCTATGGCTACACCTTC
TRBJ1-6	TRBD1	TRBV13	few	CASSSQGATGNSPLHF	TGTGCCAGCAGCTCCCAGGGGGCAACGGGCAATTCACCCCTCCACTTT
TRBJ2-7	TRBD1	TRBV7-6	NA	CASSSMGQGSHEQYF	TGTGCCAGCAGCTCCATGGGACAGGGGTCCCACGAGCAGTACTTC